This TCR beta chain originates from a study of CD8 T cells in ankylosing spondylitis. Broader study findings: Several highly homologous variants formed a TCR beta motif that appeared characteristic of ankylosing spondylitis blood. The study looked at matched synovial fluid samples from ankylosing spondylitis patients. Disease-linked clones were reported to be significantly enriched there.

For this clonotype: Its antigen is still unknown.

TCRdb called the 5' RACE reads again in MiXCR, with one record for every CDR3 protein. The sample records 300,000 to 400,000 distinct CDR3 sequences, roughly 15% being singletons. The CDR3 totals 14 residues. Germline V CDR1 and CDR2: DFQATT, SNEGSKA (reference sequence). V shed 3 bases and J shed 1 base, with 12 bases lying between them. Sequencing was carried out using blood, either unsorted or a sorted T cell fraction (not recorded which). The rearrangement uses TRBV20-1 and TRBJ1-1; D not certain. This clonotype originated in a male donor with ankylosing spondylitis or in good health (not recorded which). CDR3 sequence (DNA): TGCAGTGCTAGGACCCACGGGAGGAACACTGAAGCTTTCTTT. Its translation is CSARTHGRNTEAFF.